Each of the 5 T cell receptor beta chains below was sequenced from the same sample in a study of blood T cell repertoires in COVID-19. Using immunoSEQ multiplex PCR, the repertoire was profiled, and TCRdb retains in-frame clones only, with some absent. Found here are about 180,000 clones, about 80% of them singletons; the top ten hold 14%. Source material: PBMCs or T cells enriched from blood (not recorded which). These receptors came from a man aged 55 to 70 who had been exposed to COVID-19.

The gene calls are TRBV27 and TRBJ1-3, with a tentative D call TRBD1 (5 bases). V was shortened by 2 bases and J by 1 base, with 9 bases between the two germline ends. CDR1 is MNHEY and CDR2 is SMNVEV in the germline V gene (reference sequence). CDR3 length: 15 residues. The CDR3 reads CASSLDSGSGNTIYF. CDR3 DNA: TGTGCCAGCAGTTTAGACAGTGGATCTGGAAACACCATATATTTT.

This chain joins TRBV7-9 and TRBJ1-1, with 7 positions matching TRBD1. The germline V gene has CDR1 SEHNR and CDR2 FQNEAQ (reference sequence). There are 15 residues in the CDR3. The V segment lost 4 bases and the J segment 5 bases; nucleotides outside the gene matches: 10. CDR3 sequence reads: CASSSQRQGMTEAFF. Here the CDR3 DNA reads TGTGCCAGCAGCTCACAAAGACAGGGTATGACTGAAGCTTTCTTT. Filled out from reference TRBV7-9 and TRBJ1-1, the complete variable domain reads DTGVSQNPRHKITKRGQNVTFRCDPISEHNRLYWYRQTLGQGPEFLTYFQNEAQLEKSRLLSDRFSAERPKGSFSTLEIQRTEQGDSAMYLCASSSQRQGMTEAFFGQGTRLTVV.

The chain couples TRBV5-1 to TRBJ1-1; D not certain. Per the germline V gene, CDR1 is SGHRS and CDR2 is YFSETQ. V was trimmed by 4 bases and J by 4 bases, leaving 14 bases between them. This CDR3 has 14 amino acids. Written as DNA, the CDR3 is TGCGCCAGCAGCCTGAATGGGTGGAGCACTGAAGCTTTCTTT. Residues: CASSLNGWSTEAFF.

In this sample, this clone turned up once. The CDR3 protein is CASNVRGIYEQYF. Written as DNA, the CDR3 is TGTGCCAGCAACGTACGAGGAATCTACGAGCAGTACTTC. The rearrangement joins TRBV5-8 to TRBJ2-7; no definite D call. The V gene lost 6 bases and the J gene lost 3 bases, with 13 bases spanning the gap. This CDR3 is built from 13 residues. The germline V gene encodes CDR1 SGHTS and CDR2 YDEGEE.

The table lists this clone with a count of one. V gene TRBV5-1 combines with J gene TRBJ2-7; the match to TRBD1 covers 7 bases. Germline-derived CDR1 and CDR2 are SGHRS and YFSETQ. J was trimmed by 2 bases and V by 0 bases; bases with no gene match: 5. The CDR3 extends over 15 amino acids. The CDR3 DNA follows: TGCGCCAGCAGCTTGGCCGGGCAGGGGGCCTACGAGCAGTACTTC. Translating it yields CASSLAGQGAYEQYF.